This T cell receptor beta chain stems from a study of blood T cell repertoires in COVID-19. Study-wide context: There were acute and convalescent COVID-19 samples, and they came from the United States, Italy and Spain. Sample material is recorded as cDNA or gDNA derived from T cells, B-cell-depleted T cells, or PBMCs.

In the original processing: Counts of nucleated cells, estimated from reference gene primer amplification, were obtained. Using immunoSEQ multiplex PCR, the repertoire was profiled, and TCRdb retains in-frame clones only, with some absent. D and trimming come from the DNA, and the V and J calls and clone size come from that table. The table has about 110,000 clones, under 85% seen once. Germline V gene data show CDR1 as LNHNV and CDR2 as YYDKDF (reference sequence). The CDR3 sequence is 15 residues long. V lost 5 bases and J 4 bases, leaving 15 bases between the germline ends. The rearrangement uses TRBV15 and TRBJ1-5; the D gene is possibly TRBD1 (5 bases). The sequencing input was peripheral blood. This TCR came from a woman in her 70s with acute or convalescent COVID-19. Here the CDR3 reads CATSPTLDRNQPQHF. CDR3 coding DNA: TGTGCCACCAGCCCGACCTTAGACAGAAATCAGCCCCAGCATTTT.